The rows below give T cell receptor beta chains drawn from one sample of a study of blood T cell repertoires in COVID-19. Clones were read by immunoSEQ multiplex PCR, and TCRdb kept only the in-frame ones, dropping some. In the table there are roughly 96,000 clones, roughly 80% of which are singletons. The sequenced material came from peripheral blood. The receptors stem from a man older than 75 with acute or convalescent COVID-19. Each CDR3 is given with its conserved first and last residue. A D gene is named only where the DNA matches it firmly.

len | j_gene | d_gene | v_gene | CDR3nt | CDR3aa
13 | TRBJ2-7 | - | TRBV30 | TGTGCCTGGTCGCAGGGGGGCTCGGGCGAGCAGTACTTC | CAWSQGGSGEQYF
14 | TRBJ1-6 | - | TRBV6-2/TRBV6-3 | TGTGCCAGCAGTTACGGGACACCTAATTCACCCCTCCACTTT | CASSYGTPNSPLHF
15 | TRBJ1-6 | TRBD1 | TRBV30 | TGTGCCTGGAGTAAGGGGGCCGGAGAAGGTTCACCCCTCCACTTT | CAWSKGAGEGSPLHF
17 | TRBJ1-3 | - | TRBV18 | TGTGCCAGCTCACTCGACGTGGGGACAAGCTCTGGAAACACCATATATTTT | CASSLDVGTSSGNTIYF
17 | TRBJ2-7 | - | TRBV3-1/TRBV3-2 | TGTGCCAGCAGCCAAGATCAGGTAGGAACACCTTCCTACGAGCAGTACTTC | CASSQDQVGTPSYEQYF
13 | TRBJ1-2 | - | TRBV5-6 | TGTGCCAGCAGCTCGGGAAGGGCGGATGGCTACACCTTC | CASSSGRADGYTF
14 | TRBJ1-2 | TRBD1 | TRBV5-1 | TGCGCCAGCAGCCAGGGACAGGGGGCCTATGGCTACACCTTC | CASSQGQGAYGYTF
15 | TRBJ2-5 | - | TRBV28 | TGTGCCAGCAGTTTATCCGGGAACCCTAAAGAGACCCAGTACTTC | CASSLSGNPKETQYF
13 | TRBJ1-2 | TRBD1 | TRBV14 | TGTGCCAGCAGCCAAGATTGGCAGGGGGCTAGCACCTTC | CASSQDWQGASTF
15 | TRBJ2-3 | TRBD2 | TRBV19 | TGTGCCACCTCTGTGCTAGCGGCGATCACAGATACGCAGTATTTT | CATSVLAAITDTQYF
15 | TRBJ2-1 | - | TRBV6-5 | TGTGCCAGCAGTTACGCGGTCGGTTTTAGCAATGAGCAGTTCTTC | CASSYAVGFSNEQFF
15 | TRBJ1-1 | - | TRBV27 | TGTGCCAGCAGTTTAAGGACTCGAGTTCACACTGAAGCTTTCTTT | CASSLRTRVHTEAFF
17 | TRBJ1-3 | TRBD1 | TRBV7-9 | TGTGCCAGCAGCGTAGACAGGGCCGGGCGGTCTGGAAACACCATATATTTT | CASSVDRAGRSGNTIYF